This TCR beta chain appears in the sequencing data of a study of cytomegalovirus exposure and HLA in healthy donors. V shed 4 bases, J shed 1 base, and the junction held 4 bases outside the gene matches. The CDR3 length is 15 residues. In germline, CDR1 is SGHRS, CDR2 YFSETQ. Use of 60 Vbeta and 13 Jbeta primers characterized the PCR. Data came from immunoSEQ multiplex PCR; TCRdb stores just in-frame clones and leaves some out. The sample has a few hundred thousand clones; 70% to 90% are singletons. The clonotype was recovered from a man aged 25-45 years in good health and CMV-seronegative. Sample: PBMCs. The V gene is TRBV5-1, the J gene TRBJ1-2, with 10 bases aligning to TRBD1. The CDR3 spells CASSTWTGGNYGYTF. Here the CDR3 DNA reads TGCGCCAGCAGCACCTGGACAGGGGGTAACTATGGCTACACCTTC.